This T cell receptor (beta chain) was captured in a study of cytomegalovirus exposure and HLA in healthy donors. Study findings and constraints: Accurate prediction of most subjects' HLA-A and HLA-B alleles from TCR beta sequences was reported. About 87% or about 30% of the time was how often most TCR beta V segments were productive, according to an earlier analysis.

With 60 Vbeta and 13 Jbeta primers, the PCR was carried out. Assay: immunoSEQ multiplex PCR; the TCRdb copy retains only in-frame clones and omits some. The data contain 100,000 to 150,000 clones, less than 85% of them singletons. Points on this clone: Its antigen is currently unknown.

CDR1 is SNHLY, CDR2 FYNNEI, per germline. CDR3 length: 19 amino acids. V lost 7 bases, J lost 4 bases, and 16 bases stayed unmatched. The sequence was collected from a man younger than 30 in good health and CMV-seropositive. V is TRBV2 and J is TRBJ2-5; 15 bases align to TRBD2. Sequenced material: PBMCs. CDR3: CASTGRVPGLAGGGETQYF. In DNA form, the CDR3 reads TGTGCCAGCACAGGCCGAGTCCCGGGACTAGCGGGGGGAGGAGAGACCCAGTACTTC.